This TCR beta chain stems from a study of beta chain features in type 1 diabetes. Study-wide results and caveats: People with Type 1 diabetes carried modestly yet significantly shorter TCRB CDR3s in all four CD4+ subsets.

All of the isolated RNA was reverse transcribed, so expressed TCRB transcripts were sequenced. Clones were read by immunoSEQ multiplex PCR, and TCRdb kept only the in-frame ones, dropping some. Here the sample spans about 370,000 clones, over 8.5% being singletons. CDR3 length: 16 amino acids. Trimming removed 2 bases from V and 5 bases from J; junction bases left unmatched: 7. Germline-derived CDR1 and CDR2 are WNHNN and SYGVQD (reference sequence). Comments on this clone: Its antigen is unknown.

The chain carries TRBV10-1 and TRBJ2-5; TRBD2 aligns across 11 bases. The sequence derives from a man aged 25 to 40 with type 1 diabetes. What was sequenced was central memory CD4+ T cells from blood. In DNA form, the CDR3 reads TGCGCCAGCAGTGAGGAGGTAGCGGGAGGGCGGGAGACCCAGTACTTC. Protein sequence: CASSEEVAGGRETQYF.